The 7 T cell receptor beta chains in this list originate from one sample, sequenced in a study of cytomegalovirus exposure and HLA in healthy donors (dated by TCRdb to about 2017). The library was produced with the immunoSEQ multiplex PCR assay. For the multiplex PCR, a mixture combining 60 forward primers for TCR Vbeta segments and 13 reverse primers for TCR Jbeta segments was used. The clones in this table, taken by TCRdb from immuneACCESS, are in-frame only. Not every clone is retained; where verified, under half of the shortfall comes from an unresolved V gene, and the cause of the rest is unknown. For this sample the table gives roughly 190,000 clones, of which 84% were detected only once. Roughly 2.6% of the sample is taken by the ten largest. The sequencing input was PBMCs. Source of these receptors: a woman in her fifties or sixties in good health and CMV-seropositive.

This chain uses TRBV5-1 with TRBJ2-2; weak D call: TRBD1 (6 bases). The germline CDR1 and CDR2 sequences are SGHRS and YFSETQ. The CDR3 loop spans 17 amino acids. Trimming took off 3 bases at V and 0 bases at J, with 15 bases between the two ends. The CDR3 coding sequence is TGCGCCAGCAGCTCATTGACAGGCCATACGAACACCGGGGAGCTGTTTTTT. Encoded protein: CASSSLTGHTNTGELFF.

The V and J genes are TRBV5-1 and TRBJ2-7, with 7 bases fitting TRBD1. Trimming took 0 bases from V and 1 from J; bases not matched to a gene: 4. CDR1 and CDR2 (germline): SGHRS, YFSETQ. CDR3 length: 15 residues. The CDR3 coding sequence is TGCGCCAGCAGCTTGGCGGGACAGAAATCCTACGAGCAGTACTTC. Protein sequence: CASSLAGQKSYEQYF.

The V gene is TRBV7-3, the J gene TRBJ2-1; 7 bases are shared with TRBD2. Germline V lookup: CDR1 SGHTA, CDR2 FQGTGA. V lost 5 bases and J lost 2; bases outside the gene matches: 9. This CDR3 contains 16 residues. CDR3 bases: TGTGCCAGCAGCCCCACCGGGGGGTCCGCCTACAATGAGCAGTTCTTC. This gives the protein CASSPTGGSAYNEQFF.

The table lists this clone with a count of one. The chain combines TRBV7-6 with TRBJ1-1; no reliable D call. V shed 1 base and J shed 6 bases, with 15 bases lying between them. The germline CDR1 and CDR2 sequences are SGHVS and FNYEAQ. This CDR3 has 15 residues. The CDR3 spells CASSLERGRGAEAFF. CDR3 nucleotides: TGTGCCAGCAGCTTAGAGCGGGGAAGAGGAGCTGAAGCTTTCTTT.

V usage is TRBV11-2 and J usage is TRBJ2-7, with D unclear. Trimming cost V 5 bases and J 5 bases, with 13 bases left between them. Germline V CDR1 and CDR2: SGHAT, FQNNGV. This CDR3 region has 13 residues. The CDR3 here is CASSLSRSDEQYF. The CDR3 DNA is TGTGCCAGCAGCCTATCTCGGAGCGACGAGCAGTACTTC.

CDR3 amino acids: CATSRLYLGQETQYF. CDR3 bases: TGTGCCACCAGCAGGTTATACCTAGGACAAGAGACCCAGTACTTC. This chain joins TRBV15 and TRBJ2-5; D not resolved. Deletions cut 3 bases from V and 2 bases from J, with 13 bases between. Germline CDR1 is LNHNV and CDR2 is YYDKDF (reference sequence). The CDR3 loop spans 15 amino acids.

The chain combines TRBV6-1 with TRBJ2-1; D is undetermined. V was clipped by 2 bases and J by 0 bases, with 8 bases between them. The CDR3 consists of 15 residues. Germline V gives CDR1 MNHNS, CDR2 SASEGT. CDR3 DNA: TGTGCCAGCAGTGAACGGCGGCTCTCCTACAATGAGCAGTTCTTC. This gives the protein CASSERRLSYNEQFF.